The clone carrying this T cell receptor beta chain was counted many times. Its antigen is not identified. This entry comes from a study of neurological immune-mediated disorders. Study-wide findings and caveats: One related-CDR3 cluster, identified by phylogenetic grouping, held the repertoires of 18 of 34 multiple sclerosis patients and was a possible signature. The absence of any CDR3 amino acid sequence shared by expanded clones across subjects suggests that repertoires were private in all groups.

The cDNA was synthesized by means of template-switch 5'RACE, which was carried out with 10-nucleotide random UMIs. TCRdb reprocessed the 5' RACE reads via MiXCR and lists one record per CDR3 protein. Seen here are 50,000 or so distinct CDR3 sequences, around 4% observed once, and the top ten hold approximately 1.5%. The clonotype originates from a man aged 30 to 45 with multiple sclerosis. The sample comprised PBMCs.

The CDR3 nucleotides are TGCAGTCGAACCGGAGGGACTAGCGCATACAATGAGCAGTTCTTC. As protein: CSRTGGTSAYNEQFF. The rearrangement links TRBV20-1 to TRBJ2-1, with 10 bases lining up with TRBD2. The CDR3 consists of 15 residues. The germline CDR1 and CDR2 sequences are DFQATT and SNEGSKA (reference sequence). After removal of 8 bases from V and 4 bases from J, the junction contained 11 bases not matched to a gene.